This T cell receptor (beta chain) originates from a study of technical replicates of blood from a few donors. Produced via immunoSEQ multiplex PCR; TCRdb's table is partial and in-frame only. Of tens of thousands of clones detected, more than 85% appear once; the ten largest clones hold 0.37%. Germline V lookup: CDR1 SGHDN, CDR2 FVKESK. The CDR3 spans 15 residues. V trimming: 4 bases; J trimming: 7 bases; junction bases outside the gene matches: 9. The sequence was collected from a human donor in good health. The source material was T cells isolated from PBMCs. V is TRBV14 and J is TRBJ1-4; TRBD1 matches at 7 bases. CDR3 sequence: CASSRDSLTPEKLFF. The CDR3 region has the DNA TGTGCCAGCAGCCGGGACAGCCTTACGCCTGAAAAACTGTTTTTT.